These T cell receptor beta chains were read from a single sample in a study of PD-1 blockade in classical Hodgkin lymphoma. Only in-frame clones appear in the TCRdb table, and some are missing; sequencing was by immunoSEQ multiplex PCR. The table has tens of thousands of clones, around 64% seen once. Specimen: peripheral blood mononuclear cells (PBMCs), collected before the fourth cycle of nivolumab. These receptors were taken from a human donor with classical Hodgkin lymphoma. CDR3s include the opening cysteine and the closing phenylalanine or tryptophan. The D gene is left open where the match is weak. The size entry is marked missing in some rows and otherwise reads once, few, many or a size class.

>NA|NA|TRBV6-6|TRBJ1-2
TGTGCCAGCAGACGTACTTGGGACGTAAACTATGGCTACACCTTC
CASRRTWDVNYGYTF
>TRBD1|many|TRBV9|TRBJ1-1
TGTGCCAGCAGCGCCGGACAGGGGAACACTGAAGCTTTCTTT
CASSAGQGNTEAFF
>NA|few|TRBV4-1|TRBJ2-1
TGCGCCAGCAGCTTTAGGGTAGGGGACAAGGTCCTCCCCTCCGGGGGGCACCATGAGCAGTTCTTC
CASSFRVGDKVLPSGGHHEQFF
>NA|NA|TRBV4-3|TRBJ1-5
TGCGCCAGCAGCCCGGGTTTTCGTGGCAATCAGCCCCAGCATTTT
CASSPGFRGNQPQHF
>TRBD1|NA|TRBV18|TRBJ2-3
TGTGCCAGCTCACAAGGGACAGGGGGCAAAGATACGCAGTATTTT
CASSQGTGGKDTQYF
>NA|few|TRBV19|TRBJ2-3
TGTGCCAGTACCCCGCGGAAGGTAAAAGCAGATACGCAGTATTTT
CASTPRKVKADTQYF
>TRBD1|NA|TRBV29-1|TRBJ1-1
TGCAGCGCCGAAGTGAGGGGGCGGTTCACTGAAGCTTTCTTT
CSAEVRGRFTEAFF
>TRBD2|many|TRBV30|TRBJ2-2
TGTGCCTGGAGTAGGCTAGCGGGAACCGGGGAGCTGTTTTTT
CAWSRLAGTGELFF
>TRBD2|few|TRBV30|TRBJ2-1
TGTGCCTGTAATAGCGGGAGCTCCTACAATGAGCAGTTCTTC
CACNSGSSYNEQFF
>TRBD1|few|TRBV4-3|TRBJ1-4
TGCGCCAGCAGCCAAGAATCGTGGCAGGGGGCTGAAAAACTGTTTTTT
CASSQESWQGAEKLFF
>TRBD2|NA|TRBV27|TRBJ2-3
TGTGCCAGCAGTTTATCGAGCGGGGGTAAGGCAGATACGCAGTATTTT
CASSLSSGGKADTQYF
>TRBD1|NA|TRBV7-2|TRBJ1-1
TGTGCCAGCAGCTCGCGACAGGGGGTCCCTGAAGCTTTCTTT
CASSSRQGVPEAFF
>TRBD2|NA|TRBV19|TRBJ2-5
TGTGCCAGCGCCGGACTAGCGGGGGGGCCCGGGGAGACCCAGTACTTC
CASAGLAGGPGETQYF
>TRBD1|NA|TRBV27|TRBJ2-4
TGTGCCAGCAGTCCGGACAGGGGGGGGGACATTCAGTACTTC
CASSPDRGGDIQYF
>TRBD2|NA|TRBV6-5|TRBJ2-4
TGTGCCAGCAGCTCCCGGGAGGTTCAGTACTTC
CASSSREVQYF
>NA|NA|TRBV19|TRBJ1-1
TGTGCCAGTAGTATAGATGGGAAGAGGGGTGAAGCTTTCTTT
CASSIDGKRGEAFF
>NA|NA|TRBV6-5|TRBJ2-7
TGTGCCAGCAGTTCGCGTAGCTCCTACGAGCAGTACTTC
CASSSRSSYEQYF
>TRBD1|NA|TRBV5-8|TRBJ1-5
TGTGCCAGCAGCTTTGTACAGGGGCTTCAGCCCCAGCATTTT
CASSFVQGLQPQHF
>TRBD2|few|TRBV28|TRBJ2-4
TGTGCCAGCAGTTCAGTAGTCCAGGGAGGGAAAAACATTCAGTACTTC
CASSSVVQGGKNIQYF
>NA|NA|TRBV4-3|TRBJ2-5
TGCGCCAGCAGCCAAGATTCTGGGGACCCCATATACTTC
CASSQDSGDPIYF
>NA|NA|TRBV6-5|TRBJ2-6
TGTGCCAGCTGCAGGGGACCCTCTGGGGCCAACGTCCTGACTTTC
CASCRGPSGANVLTF
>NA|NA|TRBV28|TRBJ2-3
TGTGCCAGCAGTGAAACCGGGACAGATACGCAGTATTTT
CASSETGTDTQYF
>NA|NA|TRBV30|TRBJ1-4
TGTGCCTGGAGGGGATTTGAAGGTGAAAAACTGTTTTTT
CAWRGFEGEKLFF
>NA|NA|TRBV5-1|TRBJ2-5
TGCGCCAGCAGCTTAGGCCGGTCAAAAGTCGAGACCCAGTACTTC
CASSLGRSKVETQYF
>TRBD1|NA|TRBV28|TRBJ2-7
TGTGCCAGCAGCCCGGACAGGGGGCGGGAGTACTTC
CASSPDRGREYF
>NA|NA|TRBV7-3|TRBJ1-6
TGTGCCAGCAGGGGGAACCGGGGATTGGGTAATTCACCCCTCCACTTT
CASRGNRGLGNSPLHF
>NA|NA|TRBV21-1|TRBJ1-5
TGTGCCAGCAGCAAAGAGGAGCAGGGAAATCAGCCCCAGCATTTT
CASSKEEQGNQPQHF
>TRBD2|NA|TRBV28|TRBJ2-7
TGTGCCAGCAGTTTATTCGGCGGGGGCTCCTACGAGCAGTACTTC
CASSLFGGGSYEQYF
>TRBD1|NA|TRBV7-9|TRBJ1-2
TGTGCCAGCAGGCGTGGGCGGGACAGGGGGCTCGTGTCTAACTATGGCTACACCTTC
CASRRGRDRGLVSNYGYTF
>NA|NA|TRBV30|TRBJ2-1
TGTGCCTGGAGTGTGTTCGGCTCCTACAATGAGCAGTTCTTC
CAWSVFGSYNEQFF
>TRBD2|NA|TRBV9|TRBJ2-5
TGTGCCAGCAGCTACCGTCCTAGCGGGAGGGGGGAGACCCAGTACTTC
CASSYRPSGRGETQYF
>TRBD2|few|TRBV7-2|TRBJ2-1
TGTGCCAGCAGCCCCGGGACTAGCGGGTACAATGAGCAGTTCTTC
CASSPGTSGYNEQFF
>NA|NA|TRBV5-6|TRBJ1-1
TGTGCCAGCAGTTCCGATAACACTGAAGCTTTCTTT
CASSSDNTEAFF
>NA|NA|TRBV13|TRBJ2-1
TGTGCCAGCAGCTCCTCTTCCTACAATGAGCAGTTCTTC
CASSSSSYNEQFF
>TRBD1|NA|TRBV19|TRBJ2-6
TGTGCCAGTAGTAGGGACAGGGGCCCTGGGGCCAACGTCCTGACTTTC
CASSRDRGPGANVLTF
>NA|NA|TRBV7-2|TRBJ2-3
TGTGCCAGCAGCTCACGGACTCGGGGCACAGATACGCAGTATTTT
CASSSRTRGTDTQYF
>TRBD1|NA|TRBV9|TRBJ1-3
TGTGCCAGCAGCCCAGCGTGGGGGACAGAGACTGGAAACACCATATATTTT
CASSPAWGTETGNTIYF
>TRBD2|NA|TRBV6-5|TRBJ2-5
TGTGCCAGCAGTTCCCCGGGACTAGCGAAGCAAGAGACCCAGTACTTC
CASSSPGLAKQETQYF
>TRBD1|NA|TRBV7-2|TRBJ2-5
TGTGCCAGCAGCCCGACAGGGGGCGGCCGCGAGACCCAGTACTTC
CASSPTGGGRETQYF
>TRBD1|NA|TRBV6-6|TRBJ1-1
TGTGCCAGCAGTTACTCGGACAGGGAGGTGGCTTTCTTT
CASSYSDREVAFF
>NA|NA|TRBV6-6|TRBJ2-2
TGTGCCAGCAGGGACAGTCACGGGGAGCTGTTTTTT
CASRDSHGELFF
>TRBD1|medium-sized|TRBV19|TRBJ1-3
TGTGCCAGTAGCTGGAGGGGGACAGGCGACTCTGGAAACACCATATATTTT
CASSWRGTGDSGNTIYF
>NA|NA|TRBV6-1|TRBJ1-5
TGTGCCAGCAGTGGCCCCCTCTTTAGCAATCAGCCCCAGCATTTT
CASSGPLFSNQPQHF
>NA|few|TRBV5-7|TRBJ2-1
TGTGCCAGCAGCCCGACAACAGAAGCGAGCAATGAGCAGTTCTTC
CASSPTTEASNEQFF
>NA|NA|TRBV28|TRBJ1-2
TGTGCCAGCAGGCCAACAGGGTACTCTAACTATGGCTACACCTTC
CASRPTGYSNYGYTF
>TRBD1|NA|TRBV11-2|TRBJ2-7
TGTGCCAGCAGCTCTCCGGGACAGGGTTCTTACGAGCAGTACTTC
CASSSPGQGSYEQYF
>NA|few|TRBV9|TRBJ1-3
TGTGCCAGCAGCGTCCGGGGGACTCCCGGAAACACCATATATTTT
CASSVRGTPGNTIYF
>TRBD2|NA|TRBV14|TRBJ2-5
TGTGCCAGCAGCCAACTAGCGGGGGTCGAGACCCAGTACTTC
CASSQLAGVETQYF
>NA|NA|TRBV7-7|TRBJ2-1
TGTGCCAGCAGCTCCGACTCGAGCTCCTACAATGAGCAGTTCTTC
CASSSDSSSYNEQFF
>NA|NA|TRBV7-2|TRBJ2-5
TGTGCCAGCAGCTTAGGAGGGTCTCGTAGGAAAGAGACCCAGTACTTC
CASSLGGSRRKETQYF
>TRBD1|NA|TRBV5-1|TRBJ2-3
TGCGCCAGCAGCTCAGGACAGGGATCATACACAGATACGCAGTATTTT
CASSSGQGSYTDTQYF
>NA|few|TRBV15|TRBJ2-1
TGTGCCACCAGTGTCTCCACAGGTCGCTCCTACAATGAGCAGTTCTTC
CATSVSTGRSYNEQFF
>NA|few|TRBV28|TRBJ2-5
TGTGCCAGCAGTTTAGAGAGGGTAGCCAAAGAGACCCAGTACTTC
CASSLERVAKETQYF
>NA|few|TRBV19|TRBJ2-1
TGTGCCAGTAGTATAGTGGGAAGGGGGAGCTCCTACAATGAGCAGTTCTTC
CASSIVGRGSSYNEQFF
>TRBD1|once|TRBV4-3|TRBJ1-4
TGCGCCAGCAGCCAAACCCTAGGACAGGGGGTTTTTACTAATGAAAAACTGTTTTTT
CASSQTLGQGVFTNEKLFF
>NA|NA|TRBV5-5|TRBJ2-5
TGTGCCAGCAGCCCCGATGGGCAAGAGACCCAGTACTTC
CASSPDGQETQYF
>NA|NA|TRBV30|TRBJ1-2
TGTGCCTGGACCAGTGGCAGCCGATATGGCTACACCTTC
CAWTSGSRYGYTF
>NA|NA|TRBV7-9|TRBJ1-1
TGTGCCAGCAGCTTAGTAAGGGGAACTGAAGCTTTCTTT
CASSLVRGTEAFF